This TCR beta chain was sequenced in a study of blood T cell repertoires in COVID-19. Study-level information: T cells, B-cell-depleted T cells, or PBMCs provided the cDNA or gDNA that served as material.

In the original workflow: For nucleated cells, counts were estimated from reference gene primer amplification. The assay was immunoSEQ multiplex PCR, and TCRdb's table has in-frame clones only and misses some. V, J and clone size reflect that table, while D and trimming were determined from the DNA. Here the sample spans some 350,000 clones, around 83% being singletons. Germline CDR1 reads MNHEY; CDR2 reads SVGEGT. J was trimmed by 6 bases and V by 4 bases; bases with no gene match: 8. The CDR3 is 15 residues long. This sequence originates from a man aged 25 to 40 with active or convalescent COVID-19. The chain recombines TRBV6-2 or TRBV6-3 with TRBJ2-3; 9 nucleotides match TRBD2. Sequences were obtained from peripheral blood. DNA for the CDR3: TGTGCCAGCAGTTTAGTAGCGGGGGTCCTGGATACGCAGTATTTT. It encodes CASSLVAGVLDTQYF.